Listed here is a single TCR beta chain. What it binds is not known. This specimen belongs to a study of T cell responses to AZD1222 COVID-19 vaccine. Generated by immunoSEQ multiplex PCR, the TCRdb table keeps only in-frame clones and is missing some. The sample shows about 120,000 clones, around 93% of them seen only once. Study findings and constraints: Repertoire sampling was restricted to post-peak T cell response timepoints. AZD1222 recipients seropositive at baseline numbered only 6 or 7. White British donors predominated, females outnumbered males, and clonal diversity was possibly underestimated.

Trimming at V came to 6 bases and at J to 7 bases, leaving 14 bases not matched to a gene. CDR1 is SGHAT, CDR2 FQDESV, per germline (reference sequence). This CDR3 contains 16 residues. The receptor was isolated from an adult who received the AZD1222 COVID-19 vaccine. The material was peripheral blood, obtained 28 days after the second AZD1222 dose. The rearrangement links TRBV11-1 to TRBJ2-5; 10 bases fit TRBD2. The CDR3 DNA reads as TGTGCCAGCAGAACCTTGGGGGGACTAGCGATCGGGACCCAGTACTTC. Its protein is CASRTLGGLAIGTQYF.